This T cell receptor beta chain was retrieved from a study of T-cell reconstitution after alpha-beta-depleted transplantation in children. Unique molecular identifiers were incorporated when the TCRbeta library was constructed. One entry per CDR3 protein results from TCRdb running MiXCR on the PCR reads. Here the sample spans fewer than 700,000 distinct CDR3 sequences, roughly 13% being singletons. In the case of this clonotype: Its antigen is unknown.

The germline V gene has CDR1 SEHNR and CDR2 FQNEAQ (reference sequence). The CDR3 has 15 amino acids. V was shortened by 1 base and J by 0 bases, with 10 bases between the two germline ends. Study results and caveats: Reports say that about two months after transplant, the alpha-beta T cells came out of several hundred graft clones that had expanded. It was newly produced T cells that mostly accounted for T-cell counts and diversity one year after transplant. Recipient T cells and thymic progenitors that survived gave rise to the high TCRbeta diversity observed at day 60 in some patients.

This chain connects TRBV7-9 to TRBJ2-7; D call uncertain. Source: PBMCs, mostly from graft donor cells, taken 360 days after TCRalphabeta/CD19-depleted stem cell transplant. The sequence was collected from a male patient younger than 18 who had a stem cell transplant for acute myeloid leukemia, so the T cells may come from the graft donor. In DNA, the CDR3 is TGTGCCAGCAGCTTAGAAACCTCCAGCTCCTACGAGCAGTACTTC. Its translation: CASSLETSSSYEQYF.